Listed here are 29 T cell receptor beta chains from one sample, sequenced in a study of cytomegalovirus exposure and HLA in healthy donors. TCRdb's copy holds only in-frame clones and misses some; the assay was immunoSEQ multiplex PCR. The data show tens of thousands of clones, approximately 85% seen once. The sample taken for sequencing was PBMCs. The origin of the receptors is a woman aged 25 to 45 in good health and CMV-seronegative.

CDR3 sequence (DNA): TGTGCCAGCAGCCAAGAAGGGCGGACTAGGTCGTTAGAGACCCAGTACTTC. Encoded protein: CASSQEGRTRSLETQYF. The genes are TRBV14 and TRBJ2-5; the match to TRBD2 covers 7 bases. J was trimmed by 4 bases and V by 0 bases; bases with no gene match: 11. The CDR3 is 17 amino acids. CDR1 is SGHDN and CDR2 is FVKESK in the germline V gene.

The chain joins TRBV6-1 to TRBJ1-2; possible D gene TRBD1, 5 bases. V was shortened by 7 bases and J by 1 base, with 16 bases between the two germline ends. Germline loops: CDR1 MNHNS, CDR2 SASEGT. CDR3 length: 15 residues. CDR3 DNA sequence: TGTGCCAGCATGGGAACGACAGTTTATAACTATGGCTACACCTTC. It encodes CASMGTTVYNYGYTF.

The chain couples TRBV6-5 to TRBJ2-7; D possibly corresponds to TRBD2 (6 bases). The CDR3 extends over 13 amino acids. Germline-derived CDR1 and CDR2 are MNHEY and SVGAGI. The germline V and J ends were trimmed by 6 bases and 2 bases, with 11 bases remaining between them. Here the CDR3 DNA reads TGTGCCAGCAGCCGCGGGGATACCTACGAGCAGTACTTC. Protein product: CASSRGDTYEQYF.

The rearrangement uses TRBV5-1 and TRBJ1-1; D call uncertain. V lost 1 base and J 0 bases, leaving 7 bases between the germline ends. This CDR3 region has 14 residues. The germline gives CDR1 SGHRS, CDR2 YFSETQ. CDR3 sequence reads: CASSLLQMNTEAFF. The DNA of the CDR3 is TGCGCCAGCAGCTTGCTCCAGATGAACACTGAAGCTTTCTTT.

As regards this clone: An end of the junction differs from the germline gene, which may be a read error. This rearrangement joins TRBV11-3 to TRBJ2-1, with D hard to call. Germline assignment: CDR1 SGHNT and CDR2 YENEEA. CDR3 length equals 15 residues. The CDR3 loop reads CASSLVLSSYNEQFF. The CDR3 coding sequence is TGCGCCAGCAGCTTAGTCCTTAGCTCCTACAATGAGCAGTTCTTC.

This chain joins TRBV14 and TRBJ2-5; D is undetermined. Trimming cost V 1 base and J 6 bases, with 3 bases left between them. This CDR3 has 11 residues. Germline V gene data show CDR1 as SGHDN and CDR2 as FVKESK. This CDR3 reads CASSQAKTQYF. DNA of the CDR3: TGTGCCAGCAGCCAAGCCAAGACCCAGTACTTC. Together with reference TRBV14 and TRBJ2-5, the CDR3 gives the full variable domain: EAGVTQFPSHSVIEKGQTVTLRCDPISGHDNLYWYRRVMGKEIKFLLHFVKESKQDESGMPNNRFLAERTGGTYSTLKVQPAELEDSGVYFCASSQAKTQYFGPGTRLLVL.

The V and J genes are TRBV6-1 and TRBJ1-2; 8 bases line up with TRBD1. Germline V gives CDR1 MNHNS, CDR2 SASEGT. CDR3 length equals 15 residues. Trimming cost V 4 bases and J 5 bases; bases outside gene matches: 9. CDR3 residues: CASSVGTGETYGYTF. The CDR3 DNA reads TGTGCCAGCAGTGTTGGGACAGGAGAAACGTATGGCTACACCTTC.

The chain has TRBV6-1 and TRBJ2-5; perhaps TRBD1 as D (5 bases). The V gene's germline CDR1 is MNHNS and CDR2 SASEGT. This CDR3 is built from 15 residues. Trimming shortened V by 2 bases and J by 4 bases, and 14 bases separated the two germline ends. The CDR3 sequence: CASSEQKRTTETQYF. CDR3 nucleotides: TGTGCCAGCAGTGAACAAAAACGGACAACAGAGACCCAGTACTTC.

The genes are TRBV11-2 and TRBJ2-2, with D possibly TRBD2 on 5 matching bases. From germline, CDR1 is SGHAT and CDR2 FQNNGV. Trimming left V 1 base short and J 3 bases short, with 9 bases between. The CDR3 consists of 15 residues. In nucleotides, the CDR3 is TGTGCCAGCAGCTTAGGTGGGAGCTACACCGGGGAGCTGTTTTTT. This translates into CASSLGGSYTGELFF.

This chain uses TRBV28 with TRBJ2-7, with 7 positions matching TRBD1. The J segment lost 3 bases and the V segment lost 5 bases, leaving 10 bases of the junction unmatched. The germline V gene has CDR1 MDHEN and CDR2 SYDVKM. This CDR3 has 15 amino acids. The CDR3 bases are TGTGCCAGCAGTACCTTCGAGGCAGGGGGCTACGAGCAGTACTTC. The encoded protein is CASSTFEAGGYEQYF.

The J gene is TRBJ2-3, the V gene TRBV27; D might be TRBD2 (5 bases). The CDR3 covers 13 residues. V lost 0 bases, J lost 14 bases, and 15 bases lay in between. Germline CDR1 and CDR2: MNHEY and SMNVEV (reference sequence). Here the CDR3 reads CASSLSVLASVYF. CDR3 nucleotides: TGTGCCAGCAGTTTATCGGTCCTAGCCTCAGTGTATTTT.

J is TRBJ1-4 and V is TRBV28; D is unclear. The CDR3 extends over 13 amino acids. The germline gives CDR1 MDHEN, CDR2 SYDVKM. V dropped 5 bases and J dropped 6 bases, with 10 bases sitting between them. The CDR3 spells CASSPPPDEKLFF. The CDR3 DNA sequence: TGTGCCAGCAGTCCCCCTCCCGATGAAAAACTGTTTTTT. The variable domain in full, completed from reference TRBV28 and TRBJ1-4, reads DVKVTQSSRYLVKRTGEKVFLECVQDMDHENMFWYRQDPGLGLRLIYFSYDVKMKEKGDIPEGYSVSREKKERFSLILESASTNQTSMYLCASSPPPDEKLFFGSGTQLSVL.

This chain joins TRBV7-2 and TRBJ1-1, with no clear D. CDR1 is SGHTA, CDR2 FQGNSA, per germline. Trimming removed 5 bases from V and 6 bases from J, with 10 bases in between. The CDR3 has 12 residues. CDR3 region: CASSLTGAEAFF. CDR3 sequence (DNA): TGTGCCAGCAGCCTCACCGGGGCTGAAGCTTTCTTT.

The genes are TRBV6-5 and TRBJ2-3; 7 bases match TRBD1. This CDR3 is 11 amino acids long. V trimming: 6 bases; J trimming: 11 bases; junction bases outside the gene matches: 5. The germline V gene encodes CDR1 MNHEY and CDR2 SVGAGI. CDR3 region: CASRRQGRQYF. The CDR3 nucleotides are TGTGCCAGCAGGAGACAGGGTCGGCAGTATTTT.

This chain uses TRBV5-1 with TRBJ2-7; D gene ambiguous. This CDR3 contains 17 residues. Between the trimmed V and J ends, which lost 4 bases and 0 bases, there was a span of 20 bases. Looked up from germline, CDR1 is SGHRS and CDR2 is YFSETQ. CDR3 residues: CASSRRPSDPYSYEQYF. The CDR3 DNA reads as TGCGCCAGCAGCCGTAGGCCGAGCGACCCTTACTCCTACGAGCAGTACTTC.

The chain couples TRBV5-4 to TRBJ2-3; D is perhaps TRBD1 (6 bases). CDR3 length equals 14 residues. Germline loops: CDR1 SGHNT, CDR2 YYREEE (reference sequence). Trimming removed 3 bases at V and 4 bases at J, with 12 bases between. The CDR3 sequence is CASSSQGRADTQYF. The CDR3 DNA sequence: TGTGCCAGCAGCTCACAGGGTCGGGCAGATACGCAGTATTTT.

The rearrangement links TRBV27 to TRBJ2-6, with D possibly TRBD1 on 6 matching bases. The CDR3 is 17 amino acids. V lost 5 bases to trimming and J lost 1 base, with 15 bases between them. CDR1 is MNHEY and CDR2 is SMNVEV in the germline V gene (reference sequence). CDR3 sequence reads: CASSPWGHASGANVLTF. The DNA of the CDR3 is TGTGCCAGCAGTCCCTGGGGGCACGCGTCTGGGGCCAACGTCCTGACTTTC. Looking up the rest from reference TRBV27 and TRBJ2-6 gives the full variable domain: EAQVTQNPRYLITVTGKKLTVTCSQNMNHEYMSWYRQDPGLGLRQIYYSMNVEVTDKGDVPEGYKVSRKEKRNFPLILESPSPNQTSLYFCASSPWGHASGANVLTFGAGSRLTVL.

V usage is TRBV30 and J usage is TRBJ2-1; 8 nucleotides agree with TRBD1. The ends lost 6 bases at V and 6 bases at J; junction bases unmatched: 10. CDR1 and CDR2 (germline): GTSNPN, SVGIG (reference sequence). The CDR3 is made up of 14 amino acids. The CDR3 here is CACYPRDRSNEQFF. The CDR3 DNA is TGTGCCTGCTACCCCCGGGACAGGTCCAATGAGCAGTTCTTC.

This clone was picked up one time. The chain carries TRBV5-1 and TRBJ1-2; 8 bases match TRBD1. This CDR3 has 14 residues. V shed 4 bases and J 4 bases; nucleotides not matched to a gene: 6. In germline, CDR1 is SGHRS, CDR2 YFSETQ. The CDR3 protein is CASSVDRAGYGYTF. The DNA of the CDR3 is TGCGCCAGCAGCGTGGACAGGGCGGGCTATGGCTACACCTTC.

This chain connects TRBV19 to TRBJ2-7; tentative D call: TRBD2 (6 bases). Germline V CDR1 and CDR2: LNHDA, SQIVND (reference sequence). The CDR3 is 13 amino acids. Deletions cut 4 bases from V and 5 bases from J, with 12 bases between. The CDR3 region has the DNA TGTGCCAGTAGTACCTCCCGGGGGAACGAGCAGTACTTC. Its translation is CASSTSRGNEQYF.

V and J are TRBV7-8 and TRBJ1-2; 9 bases match TRBD1. V gave up 7 bases and J gave up 8 bases; unmatched junction bases: 26. Germline lookup yields CDR1 SGHVS and CDR2 FQNEAQ. The CDR3 is 19 residues long. This chain's CDR3 is CASTYALWTGASSLYGYTF. DNA for the CDR3: TGTGCCAGCACCTATGCATTATGGACAGGGGCGTCGTCGCTGTACGGCTACACCTTC.

The rearrangement links TRBV29-1 to TRBJ2-7; TRBD2 might be the D (5 bases). This CDR3 is built from 13 residues. Germline CDR1 and CDR2: SQVTM and ANQGSEA. The V and J ends lost 1 base and 3 bases respectively, with 10 bases between them. The CDR3 DNA sequence: TGCAGCGTTGAAGTGCGGGCGGGCTACGAGCAGTACTTC. Protein: CSVEVRAGYEQYF.

The gene calls are TRBV2 and TRBJ1-2; 9 bases line up with TRBD1. V lost 6 bases to trimming and J lost 0 bases; unmatched junction nucleotides: 5. The CDR3 is 15 residues long. Germline CDR1 is SNHLY and CDR2 is FYNNEI. Written as DNA, the CDR3 is TGTGCCAGCAGGGACAGGGGTCAAGCTAACTATGGCTACACCTTC. As protein: CASRDRGQANYGYTF.

The J gene is TRBJ2-2, the V gene TRBV4-3; the D is unclear. The germline V gene encodes CDR1 LGHNA and CDR2 YSLEER. CDR3 length equals 14 residues. Trimming left V 0 bases short and J 6 bases short, with 8 bases between. The CDR3 sequence is CASSQDPFAGELFF. The CDR3 bases are TGCGCCAGCAGCCAAGATCCTTTCGCCGGGGAGCTGTTTTTT.

V is TRBV6-1 and J is TRBJ2-7; TRBD2 aligns across 11 bases. The CDR3 runs to 15 residues. Per the germline V gene, CDR1 is MNHNS and CDR2 is SASEGT. Trimming removed 6 bases from V and 7 bases from J; junction bases left unmatched: 11. The CDR3 DNA is TGTGCCAGCAGGGAGCGCCTAGCGGGAGGAAAGGAGCAGTACTTC. Translation gives CASRERLAGGKEQYF.

V usage is TRBV5-5 and J usage is TRBJ1-5, with a weak D call TRBD1 (5 bases). Germline CDR1 is SGHKS and CDR2 is YYEKEE (reference sequence). With 0 bases removed from V and 2 bases from J, the gap between germline ends came to 9 bases. The CDR3 has 15 amino acids. CDR3 nucleotides: TGTGCCAGCAGCTTGGACAGGTTGGGCAATCAGCCCCAGCATTTT. Encoded protein: CASSLDRLGNQPQHF.

The CDR3 here is CASSDGYNEQFF. The CDR3 DNA is TGTGCCAGCAGCGACGGGTACAATGAGCAGTTCTTC. The chain recombines TRBV27 with TRBJ2-1; no clear D gene. The germline gives CDR1 MNHEY, CDR2 SMNVEV (reference sequence). Trimming cost V 6 bases and J 4 bases, with 7 bases left between them. The CDR3 has 12 residues.

The rearrangement joins TRBV30 to TRBJ2-5; 10 bases match TRBD1. V shed 5 bases, J shed 6 bases, and the junction held 3 bases outside the gene matches. Germline CDR1 GTSNPN, CDR2 SVGIG (reference sequence). The CDR3 sequence is 12 residues long. CDR3 nucleotide sequence: TGTGCCTGGGGGACAGGGGCCCAGACCCAGTACTTC. Protein sequence: CAWGTGAQTQYF. Full variable domain (outside the CDR3, taken from reference TRBV30 and TRBJ2-5): SQTIHQWPATLVQPVGSPLSLECTVEGTSNPNLYWYRQAAGRGLQLLFYSVGIGQISSEVPQNLSASRPQDRQFILSSKKLLLSDSGFYLCAWGTGAQTQYFGPGTRLLVL.

The chain links TRBV29-1 to TRBJ1-1; D uncertain. CDR1 is SQVTM and CDR2 is ANQGSEA in the germline V gene. CDR3 size: 12 residues. V lost 5 bases to trimming and J lost 2 bases, with 9 bases between them. CDR3 amino acids: CSVSLLNTEAFF. CDR3 sequence (DNA): TGCAGCGTTTCACTACTAAACACTGAAGCTTTCTTT.